This paragraph covers one T cell receptor beta chain sequence. As yet, its antigen is unknown. The CDR3 has 14 residues. Per the germline V gene, CDR1 is MNHEY and CDR2 is SMNVEV (reference sequence). V gave up 2 bases and J gave up 4 bases, with 11 bases separating them. Use of 60 Vbeta and 13 Jbeta primers characterized the PCR. Produced via immunoSEQ multiplex PCR; TCRdb's table is partial and in-frame only. The profile shows some 150,000 clones, about four fifths of them singletons. The data were taken from a study of cytomegalovirus exposure and HLA in healthy donors. The study's findings and limits: The classifier, whose performance was assessed in both the original and validation cohorts, reportedly diagnosed cytomegalovirus status with high specificity and sensitivity. The investigators catalogued some 160 TCR beta chains as cytomegalovirus-associated. Among the sequence variants, a highly shared cluster was likely an artifact of sequencing.

The sequenced material came from PBMCs. The sequence was collected from a human donor in good health. This sequence joins TRBV27 and TRBJ1-1; perhaps TRBD1 as D (6 bases). The CDR3 sequence: CASSLNRVSTEAFF. Written as DNA, the CDR3 is TGTGCCAGCAGTTTAAACAGGGTGTCCACTGAAGCTTTCTTT.